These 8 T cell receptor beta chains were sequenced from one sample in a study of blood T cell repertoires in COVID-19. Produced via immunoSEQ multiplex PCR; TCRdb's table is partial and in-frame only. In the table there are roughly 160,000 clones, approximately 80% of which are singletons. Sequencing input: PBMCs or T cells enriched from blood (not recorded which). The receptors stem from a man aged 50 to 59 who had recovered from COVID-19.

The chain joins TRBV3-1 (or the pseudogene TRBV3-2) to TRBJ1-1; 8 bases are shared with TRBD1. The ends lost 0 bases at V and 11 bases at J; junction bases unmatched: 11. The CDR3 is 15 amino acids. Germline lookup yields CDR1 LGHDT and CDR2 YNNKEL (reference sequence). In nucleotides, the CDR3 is TGTGCCAGCAGCCAAGATACGAGACAACAGGGGGGGGCTTTCTTT. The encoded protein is CASSQDTRQQGGAFF.

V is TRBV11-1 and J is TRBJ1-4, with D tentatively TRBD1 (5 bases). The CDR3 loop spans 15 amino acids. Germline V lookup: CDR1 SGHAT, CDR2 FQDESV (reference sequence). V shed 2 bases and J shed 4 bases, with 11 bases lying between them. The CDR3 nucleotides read TGTGCCAGCAGCTTAACAGGAAGCCTTAATGAAAAACTGTTTTTT. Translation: CASSLTGSLNEKLFF.

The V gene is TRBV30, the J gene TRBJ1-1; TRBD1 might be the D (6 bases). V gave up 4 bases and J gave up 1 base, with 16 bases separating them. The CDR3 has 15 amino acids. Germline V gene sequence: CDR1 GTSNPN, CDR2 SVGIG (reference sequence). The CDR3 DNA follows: TGTGCCTGGATCAAACAGGGTTGGGGGAACACTGAAGCTTTCTTT. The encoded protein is CAWIKQGWGNTEAFF.

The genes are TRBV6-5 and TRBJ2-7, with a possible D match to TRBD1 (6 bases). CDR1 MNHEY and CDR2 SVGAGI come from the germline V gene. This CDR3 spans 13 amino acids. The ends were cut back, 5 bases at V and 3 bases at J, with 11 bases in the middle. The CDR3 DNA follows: TGTGCCAGCAGTCAGGGGACGCGCTACGAGCAGTACTTC. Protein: CASSQGTRYEQYF.

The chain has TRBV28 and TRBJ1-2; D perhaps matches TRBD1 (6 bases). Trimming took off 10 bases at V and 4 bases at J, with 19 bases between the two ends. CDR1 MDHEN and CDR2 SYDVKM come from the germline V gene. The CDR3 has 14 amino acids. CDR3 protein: CATLRGGDGYGYTF. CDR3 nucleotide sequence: TGTGCCACTCTAAGGGGGGGAGATGGCTATGGCTACACCTTC.

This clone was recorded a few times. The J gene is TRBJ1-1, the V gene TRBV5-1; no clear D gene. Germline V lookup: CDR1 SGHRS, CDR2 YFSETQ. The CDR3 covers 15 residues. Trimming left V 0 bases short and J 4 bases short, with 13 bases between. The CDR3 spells CASSLAGVGGTEAFF. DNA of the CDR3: TGCGCCAGCAGCTTGGCCGGGGTTGGCGGCACTGAAGCTTTCTTT.

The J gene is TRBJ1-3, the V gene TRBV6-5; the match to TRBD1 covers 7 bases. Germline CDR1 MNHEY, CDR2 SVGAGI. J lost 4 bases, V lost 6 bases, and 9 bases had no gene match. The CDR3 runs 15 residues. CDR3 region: CASSLGQTNGNTIYF. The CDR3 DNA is TGTGCCAGCAGCCTGGGACAGACCAACGGAAACACCATATATTTT.

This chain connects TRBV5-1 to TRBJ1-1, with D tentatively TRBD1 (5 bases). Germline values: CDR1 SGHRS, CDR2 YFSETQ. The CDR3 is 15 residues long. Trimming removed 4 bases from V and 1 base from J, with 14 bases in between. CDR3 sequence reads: CASSPGGAKNTEAFF. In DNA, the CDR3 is TGCGCCAGCAGCCCCGGTGGGGCGAAGAACACTGAAGCTTTCTTT.